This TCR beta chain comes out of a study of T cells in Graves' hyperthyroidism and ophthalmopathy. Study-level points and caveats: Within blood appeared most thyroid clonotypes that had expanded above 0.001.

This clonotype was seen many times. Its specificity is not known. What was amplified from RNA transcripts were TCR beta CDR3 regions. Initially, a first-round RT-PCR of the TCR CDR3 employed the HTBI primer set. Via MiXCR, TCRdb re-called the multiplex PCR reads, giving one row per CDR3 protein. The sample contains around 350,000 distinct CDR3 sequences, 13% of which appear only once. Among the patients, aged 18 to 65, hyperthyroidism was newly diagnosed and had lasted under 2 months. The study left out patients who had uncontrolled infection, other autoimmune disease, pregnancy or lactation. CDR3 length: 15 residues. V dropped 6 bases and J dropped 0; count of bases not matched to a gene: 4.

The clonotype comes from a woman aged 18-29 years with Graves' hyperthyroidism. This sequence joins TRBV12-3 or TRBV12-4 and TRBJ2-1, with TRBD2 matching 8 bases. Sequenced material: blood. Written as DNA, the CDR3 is TGTGCCAGCAGCCGCGGGGGGAGCTCCTACAATGAGCAGTTCTTC. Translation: CASSRGGSSYNEQFF.